This entry describes one T cell receptor (beta chain). This sample was taken from a study of Ad26.COV2.S vaccination and SARS-CoV-2 variants. Assay: immunoSEQ multiplex PCR; the TCRdb copy retains only in-frame clones and omits some. The profile shows about 350,000 clones, 90% to 95% of them singletons. Sample: peripheral blood, taken after recovery from COVID-19. The TCR sequence derives from a human donor who had recovered from COVID-19.

The CDR3 DNA follows: TGTGCCAGCGGACGACCGGGACAGGGAGGCGACGAGCAGTACTTC. Its protein is CASGRPGQGGDEQYF. V usage is TRBV28 and J usage is TRBJ2-7; 9 nucleotides agree with TRBD1. The V gene end was trimmed by 8 bases and the J gene end by 5 bases; junction bases not matched to a gene: 13. The length of the CDR3 is 15 residues. CDR1 is MDHEN, CDR2 SYDVKM, per germline.